This T cell receptor (beta chain) is drawn from a study of radiation and T cells in renal cell carcinoma. The study, taken as a whole, reports: Compared with controls, irradiated tumors had more, larger dominant CDR3 motifs. Sampling covered only around 1 g of each tumor.

The ends were cut back, 2 bases at V and 0 bases at J, with 10 bases in the middle. Per the germline V gene, CDR1 is KGHSH and CDR2 is LQKENI. This CDR3 is built from 15 residues. The repertoire was sequenced with immunoSEQ multiplex PCR; TCRdb's copy has only in-frame clones and lacks some. The table has 15,000 or so clones, 55% to 70% seen once; the top ten hold about an eighth. This clone was found a few times. No antigen is known for it. The same CDR3 is also encoded by other DNA sequences in this sample. The treatment is: treatment-naive control, cytoreductive nephrectomy. Treatment-naive patients without radiation supplied the control tumors at nephrectomy. The patient's renal cell carcinoma had clear cell pathology.

The source of this sequence is a man aged 45-65 years with renal cell carcinoma. V gene TRBV18 combines with J gene TRBJ1-2, with a tentative D call TRBD1 (6 bases). This material consisted of tumor tissue, taken from a patient whose treatment was nephrectomy without radiotherapy. CDR3 amino acids: CASSPAGATNYGYTF. CDR3 in DNA: TGTGCCAGCTCACCAGCAGGGGCAACTAACTATGGCTACACCTTC.